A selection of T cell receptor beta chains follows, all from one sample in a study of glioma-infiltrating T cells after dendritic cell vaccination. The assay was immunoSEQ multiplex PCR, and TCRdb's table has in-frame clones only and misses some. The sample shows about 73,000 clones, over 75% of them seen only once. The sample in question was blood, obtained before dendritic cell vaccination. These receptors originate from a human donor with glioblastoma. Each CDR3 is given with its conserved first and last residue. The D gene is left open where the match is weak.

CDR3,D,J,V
CASLRERGPAEETQYF,TRBD2,TRBJ2-5,TRBV7-4
CASGRTTNEKLFF,.,TRBJ1-4,TRBV28
CASSSGGTEAFF,TRBD1,TRBJ1-1,TRBV5-6
CASSGRGGPGGFTEAFF,TRBD1,TRBJ1-1,TRBV6-1
CASSRTGYGQPQHF,.,TRBJ1-5,TRBV27
CASSLGGSTLNEKLFF,.,TRBJ1-4,TRBV19
CASSLPGTGELFF,.,TRBJ2-2,TRBV7-2
CASSLRDTSYEQYF,.,TRBJ2-7,TRBV7-9
CASGWTGNQPQHF,TRBD1,TRBJ1-5,TRBV12-5
CASSLWAETQYF,.,TRBJ2-5,TRBV7-2
CASTQGGSWYNEQFF,.,TRBJ2-1,TRBV7-9
CASSYDTAPGYTF,.,TRBJ1-2,TRBV7-2
CASSLEGSGKPDTQYF,TRBD2,TRBJ2-3,TRBV7-3
CASSEALGEPNYGYTF,.,TRBJ1-2,TRBV6-1
CASKGDNNEKLFF,.,TRBJ1-4,TRBV5-1
CASSRGGGRANEQFF,.,TRBJ2-1,TRBV7-2
CASSSGGGAGDIQYF,TRBD2,TRBJ2-4,TRBV7-2
CASSPQGKTGETQYF,.,TRBJ2-5,TRBV19
CASRLEGDQPQHF,.,TRBJ1-5,TRBV2
CASSARQGTVYGYTF,TRBD1,TRBJ1-2,TRBV2
CASRRTQGQGYDEQFF,TRBD1,TRBJ2-1,TRBV2
CASLKGSEQFF,.,TRBJ2-1,TRBV2
CASSLGYNTEAFF,.,TRBJ1-1,TRBV5-5
CASSFPWATEAFF,.,TRBJ1-1,TRBV6-6
CASSYSTGSWDEQFF,.,TRBJ2-1,TRBV6-5
CASSPGQVDQETQYF,TRBD1,TRBJ2-5,TRBV5-1
CASSIDYSYEQYF,.,TRBJ2-7,TRBV19
CASSRSSPSGFLGADTQYF,TRBD2,TRBJ2-3,TRBV18
CASEGGELFF,.,TRBJ2-2,TRBV7-6
CSVPGGVGTQYF,TRBD2,TRBJ2-5,TRBV29-1
CASSFRTGGSAYYGYTF,TRBD1,TRBJ1-2,TRBV11-1
CASSRRGTGGGRKQPQHF,TRBD1,TRBJ1-5,TRBV7-8
CASTLSGRGYTF,.,TRBJ1-2,TRBV6-1
CASSPGGPVMKQFF,TRBD2,TRBJ2-1,TRBV14
CASSFVQSNQPQHF,.,TRBJ1-5,TRBV6-1
CASSESVNTGELFF,.,TRBJ2-2,TRBV7-3
CASSQTGLSSDTQYF,TRBD1,TRBJ2-3,TRBV2
CASSEGTGGRQPQHF,.,TRBJ1-5,TRBV6-1
CASSGQSGEASQYF,.,TRBJ2-3,TRBV2
CASSQILLQPQHF,.,TRBJ1-5,TRBV4-1
CASSPYGVGETQYF,.,TRBJ2-5,TRBV13
CASRSTGITYEQYF,.,TRBJ2-7,TRBV27
CASSLREALNTGELFF,.,TRBJ2-2,TRBV7-8
CASSEEQAYTF,.,TRBJ1-2,TRBV2
CAGVEGANYGYTF,.,TRBJ1-2,TRBV7-2
CASSQVSRAAGGVSEQYF,TRBD2,TRBJ2-7,TRBV4-2
CASSPPGVNTEAFF,.,TRBJ1-1,TRBV4-1